A single sample is the source of the 16 T cell receptor beta chains below, sequenced in a study of shared clonotypes between healthy human individuals. Sequencing was performed with immunoSEQ multiplex PCR; in TCRdb, only in-frame clones are kept and a portion is missing. Here the sample spans about 490,000 clones, approximately 79% being singletons. Sequencing used PBMCs. These TCRs come from a woman between 35 and 50 years old in good health. Some clones in this sample may be carry-over from other donors' samples.

The J gene is TRBJ1-4, the V gene TRBV7-9; TRBD1 agrees at 7 bases. CDR1 and CDR2 (germline): SEHNR, FQNEAQ (reference sequence). Trimming took 5 bases from V and 3 from J; bases not matched to a gene: 6. This CDR3 has 15 amino acids. CDR3 DNA: TGTGCCAGCAGCCAGACAGGGACGCCTAATGAAAAACTGTTTTTT. Translating it yields CASSQTGTPNEKLFF. The complete variable domain, with remaining parts taken from reference TRBV7-9 and TRBJ1-4, reads DTGVSQNPRHKITKRGQNVTFRCDPISEHNRLYWYRQTLGQGPEFLTYFQNEAQLEKSRLLSDRFSAERPKGSFSTLEIQRTEQGDSAMYLCASSQTGTPNEKLFFGSGTQLSVL.

The chain has TRBV4-2 and TRBJ2-7, with 12 bases identical to TRBD2. The CDR3 spans 16 residues. Looked up from germline, CDR1 is LGHNA and CDR2 is YNFKEQ. V dropped 0 bases and J dropped 3; count of bases not matched to a gene: 3. The CDR3 coding sequence is TGTGCCAGCAGCCAAGAAACTAGCGGGAGGTACTACGAGCAGTACTTC. This translates into CASSQETSGRYYEQYF.

The rearrangement links TRBV23-1 to TRBJ2-5, with 8 bases matching TRBD1. TRBV23-1 is given ORF status, its function remaining uncertain. The CDR3 has 16 residues. After removal of 8 bases from V and 2 bases from J, the junction contained 13 bases not matched to a gene. The CDR3 DNA reads as TGCGCCAGCGGGTTTAACGGGACAGGTAAGCAAGAGACCCAGTACTTC. This gives the protein CASGFNGTGKQETQYF.

This rearrangement joins TRBV21-1 to TRBJ1-3. TRBV21-1 is described as a pseudogene. The CDR3 extends over 22 amino acids. The CDR3 DNA sequence: TGTGCCAGCAGCAAATGGGGAACAAGGACCAAAACCGCTGGGAGCTCTGGAAACACCATATATTTT. Its protein product is CASSKWGTRTKTAGSSGNTIYF.

Only one count was recorded for this clone. The chain is built from TRBV10-3 and TRBJ2-1; D ambiguous. This CDR3 contains 16 residues. V was clipped by 3 bases and J by 1 base, with 13 bases between them. CDR1 and CDR2 from the germline V gene are ENHRY and SYGVKD. For the CDR3, the DNA is TGTGCCATCAGTGATGTTGGTAGCCTATCCTACAATGAGCAGTTCTTC. Amino acids: CAISDVGSLSYNEQFF.

The genes are TRBV4-3 and TRBJ1-6; no firm D call. The germline V gene has CDR1 LGHNA and CDR2 YSLEER. The length of the CDR3 is 17 residues. V was clipped by 0 bases and J by 1 base, with 10 bases between them. The CDR3 DNA sequence: TGCGCCAGCAGCCAAGATCTTAGCGGTTCCTATAATTCACCCCTCCACTTT. The encoded protein is CASSQDLSGSYNSPLHF.

This clone was detected once. The J gene is TRBJ2-7, the V gene TRBV5-4; 9 bases are a match to TRBD2. This CDR3 is built from 14 residues. J gave up 7 bases and V 4 bases, and 9 bases lay outside the gene matches. Germline CDR1 SGHNT, CDR2 YYREEE (reference sequence). The CDR3 protein is CASSRGGLAGEQYF. In nucleotides, the CDR3 is TGTGCCAGCAGCCGAGGGGGACTAGCTGGAGAGCAGTACTTC.

This chain links TRBV28 with TRBJ2-5; weak D call: TRBD1 (6 bases). The V end was cut by 3 bases, the J end by 4 bases, with 12 bases between. The CDR3 spans 14 residues. Germline CDR1 and CDR2: MDHEN and SYDVKM. In nucleotides, the CDR3 is TGTGCCAGCAGTTTTGGGCAGGGGAGAGAGACCCAGTACTTC. It yields the protein CASSFGQGRETQYF. The full variable domain, its missing parts supplied by reference TRBV28 and TRBJ2-5, is DVKVTQSSRYLVKRTGEKVFLECVQDMDHENMFWYRQDPGLGLRLIYFSYDVKMKEKGDIPEGYSVSREKKERFSLILESASTNQTSMYLCASSFGQGRETQYFGPGTRLLVL.

The chain links TRBV6-5 to TRBJ1-1; D may be TRBD1 (6 bases). The CDR3 is 15 residues long. Trimming removed 6 bases at V and 4 bases at J, with 18 bases between. CDR1 is MNHEY, CDR2 SVGAGI, per germline. The CDR3 protein is CASSEHRVAGTEAFF. The CDR3 DNA reads as TGTGCCAGCAGCGAACACAGGGTGGCGGGCACTGAAGCTTTCTTT.

Concerning this clone itself: Other DNA sequences of this sample code for an identical CDR3. The chain joins TRBV7-2 to TRBJ1-2; D call uncertain. CDR1 and CDR2 (germline): SGHTA, FQGNSA. The CDR3 has 16 residues. The V gene lost 4 bases and the J gene lost 1 base, with 16 bases spanning the gap. This chain's CDR3 is CASSSPWELINYGYTF. In DNA, the CDR3 is TGTGCCAGCAGCTCCCCCTGGGAGCTGATTAACTATGGCTACACCTTC.

This clone occurred a few times. V is TRBV19 and J is TRBJ2-3; D is undetermined. Germline V gene data show CDR1 as LNHDA and CDR2 as SQIVND (reference sequence). The ends were cut back, 4 bases at V and 6 bases at J, with 8 bases in the middle. This CDR3 spans 12 amino acids. Written as DNA, the CDR3 is TGTGCCAGTAGTACCCCTGGGGATACGCAGTATTTT. Its protein is CASSTPGDTQYF.

The rearrangement uses TRBV28 and TRBJ2-7; D ambiguous. The J call is doubtful: the DNA matches TRBJ2-1 better. The CDR3 runs to 14 residues. From germline, CDR1 is MDHEN and CDR2 SYDVKM. The CDR3, as DNA: TGTGCCAGCAGATCCCGCCCTGATCGGTACGAGCAGTTCTTC. Translated, it gives CASRSRPDRYEQFF.

The J gene is TRBJ2-1, the V gene TRBV11-2; 7 nucleotides align to TRBD2. In germline, CDR1 is SGHAT, CDR2 FQNNGV. V was clipped by 1 base and J by 8 bases; unmatched bases: 5. The CDR3 length is 14 residues. CDR3 amino acids: CASSLVGGPYEQFF. The DNA of the CDR3 is TGTGCCAGCAGCTTAGTGGGAGGGCCCTATGAGCAGTTCTTC.

The chain uses TRBV5-5 and TRBJ1-5, with 12 bases fitting TRBD1. CDR1 is SGHKS, CDR2 YYEKEE, per germline (reference sequence). Unmatched junction bases numbered 11, after V lost 4 bases and J lost 3 bases. The CDR3 has 18 residues. DNA for the CDR3: TGTGCCAGCAGCCGTCGGGACAGGGGGCGACGGAACAATCAGCCCCAGCATTTT. Translating it yields CASSRRDRGRRNNQPQHF.

This chain uses TRBV19 with TRBJ2-7; 12 nucleotides match TRBD2. CDR1 LNHDA and CDR2 SQIVND come from the germline V gene (reference sequence). CDR3 length equals 15 residues. V was pared by 3 bases and J by 3 bases, with 3 bases of the junction left unmatched. CDR3 nucleotides: TGTGCCAGTAGTATCGGGACTAGCGGGTACTACGAGCAGTACTTC. It codes for CASSIGTSGYYEQYF.

The chain combines TRBV9 with TRBJ2-7; no firm D call. The CDR3 loop spans 14 amino acids. The V end lost 3 bases, the J end lost 5 bases, and 15 bases lay between the germline ends. From germline, CDR1 is SGDLS and CDR2 YYNGEE. The CDR3 nucleotides read TGTGCCAGCAGCGCTGGATTTGAGTTCGACGAGCAGTACTTC. It is translated as CASSAGFEFDEQYF.